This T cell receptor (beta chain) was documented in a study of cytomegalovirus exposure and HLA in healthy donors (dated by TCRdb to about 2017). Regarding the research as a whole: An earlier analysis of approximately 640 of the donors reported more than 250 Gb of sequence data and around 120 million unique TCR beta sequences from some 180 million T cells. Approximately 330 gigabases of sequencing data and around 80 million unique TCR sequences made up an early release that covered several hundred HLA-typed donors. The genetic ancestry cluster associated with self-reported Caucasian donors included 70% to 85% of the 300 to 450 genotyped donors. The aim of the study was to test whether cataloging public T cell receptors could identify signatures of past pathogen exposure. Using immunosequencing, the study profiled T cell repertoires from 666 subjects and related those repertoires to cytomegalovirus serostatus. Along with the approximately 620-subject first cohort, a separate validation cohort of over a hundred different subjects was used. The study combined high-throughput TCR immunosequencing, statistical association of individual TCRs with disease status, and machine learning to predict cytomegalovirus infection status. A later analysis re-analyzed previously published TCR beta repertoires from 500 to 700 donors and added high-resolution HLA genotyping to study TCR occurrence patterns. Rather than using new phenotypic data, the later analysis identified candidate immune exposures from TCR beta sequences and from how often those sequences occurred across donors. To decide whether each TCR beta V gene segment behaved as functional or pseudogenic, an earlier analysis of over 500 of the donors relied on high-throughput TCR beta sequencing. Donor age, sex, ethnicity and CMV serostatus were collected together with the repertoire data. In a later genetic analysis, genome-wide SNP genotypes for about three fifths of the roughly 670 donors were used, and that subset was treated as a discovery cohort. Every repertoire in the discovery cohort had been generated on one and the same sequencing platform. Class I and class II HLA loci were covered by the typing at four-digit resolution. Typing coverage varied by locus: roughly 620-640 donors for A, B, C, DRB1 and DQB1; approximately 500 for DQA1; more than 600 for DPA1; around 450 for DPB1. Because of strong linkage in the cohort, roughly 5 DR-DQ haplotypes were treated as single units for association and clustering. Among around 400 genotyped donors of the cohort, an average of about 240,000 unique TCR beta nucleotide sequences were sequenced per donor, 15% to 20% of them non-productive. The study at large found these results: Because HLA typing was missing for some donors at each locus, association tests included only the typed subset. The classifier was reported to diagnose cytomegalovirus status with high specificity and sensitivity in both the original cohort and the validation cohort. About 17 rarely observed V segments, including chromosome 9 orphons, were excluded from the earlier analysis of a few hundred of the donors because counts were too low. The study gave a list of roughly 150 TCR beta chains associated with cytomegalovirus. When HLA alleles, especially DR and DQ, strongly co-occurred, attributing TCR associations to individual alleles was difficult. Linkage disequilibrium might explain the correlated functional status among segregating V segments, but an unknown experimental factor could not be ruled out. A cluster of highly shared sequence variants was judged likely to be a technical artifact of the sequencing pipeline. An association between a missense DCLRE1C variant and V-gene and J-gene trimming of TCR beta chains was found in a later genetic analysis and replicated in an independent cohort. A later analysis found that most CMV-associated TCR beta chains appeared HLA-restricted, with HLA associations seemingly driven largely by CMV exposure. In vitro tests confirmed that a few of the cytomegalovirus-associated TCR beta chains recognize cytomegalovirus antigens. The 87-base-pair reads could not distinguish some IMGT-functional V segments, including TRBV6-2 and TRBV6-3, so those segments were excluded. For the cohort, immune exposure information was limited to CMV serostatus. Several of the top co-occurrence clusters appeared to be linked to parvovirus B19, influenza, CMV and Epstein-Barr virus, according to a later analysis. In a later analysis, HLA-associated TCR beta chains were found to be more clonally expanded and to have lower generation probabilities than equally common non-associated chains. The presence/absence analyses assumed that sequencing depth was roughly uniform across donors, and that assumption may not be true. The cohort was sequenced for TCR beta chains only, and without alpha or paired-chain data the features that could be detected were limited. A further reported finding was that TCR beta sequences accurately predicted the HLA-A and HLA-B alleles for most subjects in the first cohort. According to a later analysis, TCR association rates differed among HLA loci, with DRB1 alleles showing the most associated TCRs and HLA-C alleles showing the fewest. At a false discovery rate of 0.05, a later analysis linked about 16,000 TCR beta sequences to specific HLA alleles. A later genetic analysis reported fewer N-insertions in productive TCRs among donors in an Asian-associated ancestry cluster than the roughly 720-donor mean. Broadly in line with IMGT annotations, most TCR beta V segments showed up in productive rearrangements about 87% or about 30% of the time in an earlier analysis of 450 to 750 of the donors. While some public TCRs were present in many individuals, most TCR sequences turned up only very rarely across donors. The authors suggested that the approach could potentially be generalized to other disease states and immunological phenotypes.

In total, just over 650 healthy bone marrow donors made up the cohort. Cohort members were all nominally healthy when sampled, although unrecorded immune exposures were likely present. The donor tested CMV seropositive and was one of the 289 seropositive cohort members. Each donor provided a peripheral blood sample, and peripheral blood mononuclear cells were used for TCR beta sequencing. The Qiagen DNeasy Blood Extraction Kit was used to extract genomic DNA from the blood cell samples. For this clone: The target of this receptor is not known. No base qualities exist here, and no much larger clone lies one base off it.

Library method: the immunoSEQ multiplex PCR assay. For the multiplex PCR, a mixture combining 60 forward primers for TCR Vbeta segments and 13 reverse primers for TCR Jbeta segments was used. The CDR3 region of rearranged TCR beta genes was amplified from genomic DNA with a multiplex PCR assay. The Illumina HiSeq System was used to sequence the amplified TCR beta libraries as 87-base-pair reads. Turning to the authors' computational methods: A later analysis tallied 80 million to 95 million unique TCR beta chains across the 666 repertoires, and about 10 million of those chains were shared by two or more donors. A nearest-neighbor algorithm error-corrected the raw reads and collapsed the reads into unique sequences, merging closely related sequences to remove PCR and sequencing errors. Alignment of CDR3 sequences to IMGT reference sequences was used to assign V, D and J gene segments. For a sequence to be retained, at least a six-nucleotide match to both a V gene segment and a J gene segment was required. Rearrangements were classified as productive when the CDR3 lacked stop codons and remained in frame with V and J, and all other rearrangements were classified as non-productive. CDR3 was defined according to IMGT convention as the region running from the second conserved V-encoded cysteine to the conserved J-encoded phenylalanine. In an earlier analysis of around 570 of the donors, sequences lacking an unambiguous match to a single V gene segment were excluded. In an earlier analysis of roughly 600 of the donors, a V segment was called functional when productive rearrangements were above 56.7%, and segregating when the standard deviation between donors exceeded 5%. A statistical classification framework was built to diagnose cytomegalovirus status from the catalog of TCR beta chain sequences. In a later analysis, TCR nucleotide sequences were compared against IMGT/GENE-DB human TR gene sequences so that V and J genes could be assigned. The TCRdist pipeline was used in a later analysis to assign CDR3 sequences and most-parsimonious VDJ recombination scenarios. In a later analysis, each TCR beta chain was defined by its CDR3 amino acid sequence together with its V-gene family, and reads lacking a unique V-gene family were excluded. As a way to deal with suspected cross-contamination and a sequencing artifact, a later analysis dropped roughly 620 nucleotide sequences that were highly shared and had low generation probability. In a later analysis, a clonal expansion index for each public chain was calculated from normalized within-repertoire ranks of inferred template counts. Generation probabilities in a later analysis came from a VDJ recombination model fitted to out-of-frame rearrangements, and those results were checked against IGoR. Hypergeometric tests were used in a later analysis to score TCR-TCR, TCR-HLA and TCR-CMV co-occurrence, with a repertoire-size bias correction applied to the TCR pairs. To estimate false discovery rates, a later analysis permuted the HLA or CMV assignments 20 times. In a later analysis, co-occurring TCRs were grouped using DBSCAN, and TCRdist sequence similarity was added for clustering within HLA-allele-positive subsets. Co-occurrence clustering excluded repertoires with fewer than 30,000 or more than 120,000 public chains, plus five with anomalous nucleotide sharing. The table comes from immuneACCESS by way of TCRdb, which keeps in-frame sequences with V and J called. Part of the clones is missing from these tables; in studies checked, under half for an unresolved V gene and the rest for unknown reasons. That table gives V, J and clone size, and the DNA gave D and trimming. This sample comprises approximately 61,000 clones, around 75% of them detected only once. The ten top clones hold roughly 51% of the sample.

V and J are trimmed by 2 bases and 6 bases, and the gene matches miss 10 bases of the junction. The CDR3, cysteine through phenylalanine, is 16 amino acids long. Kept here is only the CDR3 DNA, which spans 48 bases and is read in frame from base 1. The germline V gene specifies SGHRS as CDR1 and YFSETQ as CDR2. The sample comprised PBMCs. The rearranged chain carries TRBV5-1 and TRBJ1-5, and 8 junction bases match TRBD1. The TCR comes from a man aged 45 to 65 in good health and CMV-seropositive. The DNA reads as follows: TGCGCCAGCAGCTTAACAGCAGGGGGCATCGGTCAGCCCCAGCATTTT. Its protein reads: CASSLTAGGIGQPQHF. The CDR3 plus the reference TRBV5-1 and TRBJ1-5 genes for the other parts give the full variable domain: KAGVTQTPRYLIKTRGQQVTLSCSPISGHRSVSWYQQTPGQGLQFLFEYFSETQRNKGNFPGRFSGRQFSNSRSEMNVSTLELGDSALYLCASSLTAGGIGQPQHFGDGTRLSIL.